The present T cell receptor beta chain was sequenced within a study of T cell repertoires in cytomegalovirus infection. About the research overall: It can be stated that public TCR beta signatures indicated CMV infection as well as a matching HLA type. Findings of the study overall: Ex vivo, HLA-C-restricted CMV-specific TCR beta clonotypes prevailed over the rest of the response. People with CMV and the relevant HLA were identified by cumulative public TCR beta family frequency.

A few counts support this clonotype. As yet, its antigen is unknown. TCRdb independently ran MiXCR on the reads; one entry per CDR3 protein. The table lists hundreds of thousands of distinct CDR3 sequences, approximately 24% of them singletons. With 5 bases removed from V and 4 bases from J, the gap between germline ends came to 14 bases. CDR1 and CDR2 from the germline V gene are SEHNR and FQNEAQ (reference sequence). The CDR3 consists of 14 residues. The sample consisted of CD8+ T cells from PBMCs. The chain links TRBV7-9 to TRBJ1-2, with TRBD1 as a possible D gene (6 bases). The receptor was isolated from a human donor in good health (CMV status not recorded). Some clones in this sample may be carry-over from other donors' samples. The CDR3 here is CASSETGVGYGYTF. The CDR3 nucleotides read TGTGCCAGCAGCGAGACAGGCGTCGGCTATGGCTACACCTTC.